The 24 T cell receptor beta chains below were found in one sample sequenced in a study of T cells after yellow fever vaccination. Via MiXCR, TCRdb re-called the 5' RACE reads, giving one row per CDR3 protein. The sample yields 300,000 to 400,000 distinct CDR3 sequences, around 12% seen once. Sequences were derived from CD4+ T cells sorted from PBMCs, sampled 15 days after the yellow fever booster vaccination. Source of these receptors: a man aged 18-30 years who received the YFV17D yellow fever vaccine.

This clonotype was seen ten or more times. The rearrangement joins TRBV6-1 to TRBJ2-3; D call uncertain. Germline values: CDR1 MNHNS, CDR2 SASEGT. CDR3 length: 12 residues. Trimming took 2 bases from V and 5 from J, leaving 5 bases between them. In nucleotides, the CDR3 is TGTGCCAGCAGTGAATGGGAAGATACGCAGTATTTT. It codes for CASSEWEDTQYF.

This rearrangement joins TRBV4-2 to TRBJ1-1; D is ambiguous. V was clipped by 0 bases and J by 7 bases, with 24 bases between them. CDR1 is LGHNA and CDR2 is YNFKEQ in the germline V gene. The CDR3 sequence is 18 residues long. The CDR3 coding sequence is TGTGCCAGCAGCCAAGATCCGGGCAGGCCCCCTGCGAGCGATGAAGCTTTCTTT. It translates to CASSQDPGRPPASDEAFF.

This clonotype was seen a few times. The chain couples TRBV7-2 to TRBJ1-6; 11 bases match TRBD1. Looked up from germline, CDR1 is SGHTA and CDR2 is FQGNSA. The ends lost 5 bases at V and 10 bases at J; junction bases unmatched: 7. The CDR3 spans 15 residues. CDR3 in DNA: TGTGCCAGCAGCGGGTCGGACAGGGGGCAATCACCCCTCCACTTT. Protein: CASSGSDRGQSPLHF. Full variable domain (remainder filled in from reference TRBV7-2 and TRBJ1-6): GAGVSQSPSNKVTEKGKDVELRCDPISGHTALYWYRQSLGQGLEFLIYFQGNSAPDKSGLPSDRFSAERTGGSVSTLTIQRTQQEDSAVYLCASSGSDRGQSPLHFGNGTRLTVT.

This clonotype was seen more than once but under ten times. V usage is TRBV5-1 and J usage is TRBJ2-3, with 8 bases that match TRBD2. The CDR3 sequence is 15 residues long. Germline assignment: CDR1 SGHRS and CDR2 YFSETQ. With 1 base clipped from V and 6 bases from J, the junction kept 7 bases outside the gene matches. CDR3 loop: CASSLSLAGSDTQYF. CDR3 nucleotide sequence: TGCGCCAGCAGCTTGAGCCTAGCGGGCTCCGATACGCAGTATTTT.

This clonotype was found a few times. DNA for the CDR3: TGTGCCAGCTCCGGGACAGGGCTGGGAAAGCCCCAGCATTTT. It translates to CASSGTGLGKPQHF. This chain links TRBV19 with TRBJ1-5, with 9 bases matching TRBD1. Germline CDR1 reads LNHDA; CDR2 reads SQIVND (reference sequence). The ends lost 9 bases at V and 8 bases at J; junction bases unmatched: 11. CDR3 length: 14 amino acids.

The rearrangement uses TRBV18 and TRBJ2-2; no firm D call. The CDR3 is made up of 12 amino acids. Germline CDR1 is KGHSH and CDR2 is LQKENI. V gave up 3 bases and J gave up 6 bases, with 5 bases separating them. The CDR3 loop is CASSPVAGELFF. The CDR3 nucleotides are TGTGCCAGCTCACCGGTGGCCGGGGAGCTGTTTTTT.

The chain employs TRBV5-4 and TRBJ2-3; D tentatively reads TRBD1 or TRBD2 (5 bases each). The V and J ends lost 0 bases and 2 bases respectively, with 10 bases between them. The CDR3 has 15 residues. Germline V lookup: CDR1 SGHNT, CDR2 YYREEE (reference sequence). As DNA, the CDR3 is TGTGCCAGCAGCTTGGGGGGGACCCACACAGATACGCAGTATTTT. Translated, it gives CASSLGGTHTDTQYF.

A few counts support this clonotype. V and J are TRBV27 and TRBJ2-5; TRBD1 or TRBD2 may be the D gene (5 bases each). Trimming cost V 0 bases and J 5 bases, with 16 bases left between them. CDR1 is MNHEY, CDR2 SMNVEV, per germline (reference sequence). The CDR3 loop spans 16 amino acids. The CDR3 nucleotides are TGTGCCAGCAGTTTATCGGGGGTTGGGGCCCTCGAGACCCAGTACTTC. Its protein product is CASSLSGVGALETQYF.

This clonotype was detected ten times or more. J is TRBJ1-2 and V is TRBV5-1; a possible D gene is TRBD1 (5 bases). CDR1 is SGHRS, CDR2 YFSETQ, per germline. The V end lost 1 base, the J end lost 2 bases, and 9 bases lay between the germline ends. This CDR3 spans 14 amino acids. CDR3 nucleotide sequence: TGCGCCAGCAGCTTGTCCCCAGGGAACTATGGCTACACCTTC. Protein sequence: CASSLSPGNYGYTF.

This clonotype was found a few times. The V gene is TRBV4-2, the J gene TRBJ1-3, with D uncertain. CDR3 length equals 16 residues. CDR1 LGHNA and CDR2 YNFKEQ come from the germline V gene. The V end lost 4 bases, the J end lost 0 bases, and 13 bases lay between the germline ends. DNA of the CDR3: TGTGCCAGCAGCCCCAGAGAGAGCCACTCTGGAAACACCATATATTTT. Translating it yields CASSPRESHSGNTIYF.

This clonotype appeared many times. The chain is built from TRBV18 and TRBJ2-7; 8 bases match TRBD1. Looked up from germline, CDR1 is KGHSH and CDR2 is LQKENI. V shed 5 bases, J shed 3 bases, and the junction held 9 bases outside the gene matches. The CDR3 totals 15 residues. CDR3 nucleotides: TGTGCCAGCTCATCGACTCGACAGGGGAGCTACGAGCAGTACGTC. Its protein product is CASSSTRQGSYEQYV.

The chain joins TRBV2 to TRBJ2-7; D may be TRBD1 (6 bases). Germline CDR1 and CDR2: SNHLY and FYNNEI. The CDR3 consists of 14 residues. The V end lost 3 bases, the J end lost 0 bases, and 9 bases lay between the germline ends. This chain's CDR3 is CASSEQGTSYEQYV. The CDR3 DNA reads TGTGCCAGCAGTGAGCAGGGGACCTCCTACGAGCAGTACGTC.

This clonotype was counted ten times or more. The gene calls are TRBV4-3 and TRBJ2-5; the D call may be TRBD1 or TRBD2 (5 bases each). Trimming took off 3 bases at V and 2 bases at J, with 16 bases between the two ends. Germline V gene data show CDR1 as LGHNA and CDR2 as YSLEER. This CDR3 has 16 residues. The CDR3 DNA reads TGCGCCAGCAGCCAGGGCCCCGGGGCAGGGCAAGAGACCCAGTACTTC. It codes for CASSQGPGAGQETQYF.

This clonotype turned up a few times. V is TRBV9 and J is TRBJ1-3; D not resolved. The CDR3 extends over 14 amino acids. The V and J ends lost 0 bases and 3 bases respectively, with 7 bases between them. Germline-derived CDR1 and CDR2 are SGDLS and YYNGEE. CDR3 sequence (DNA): TGTGCCAGCAGCGTAGACGGGATTGGAAACACCATATATTTT. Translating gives CASSVDGIGNTIYF.

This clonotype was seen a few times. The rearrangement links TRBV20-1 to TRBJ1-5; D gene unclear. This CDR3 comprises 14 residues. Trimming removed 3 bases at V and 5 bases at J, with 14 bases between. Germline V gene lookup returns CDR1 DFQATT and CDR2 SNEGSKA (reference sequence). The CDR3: CSASLPGLYQPQHF. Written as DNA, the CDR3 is TGCAGTGCTAGCCTACCCGGACTCTATCAGCCCCAGCATTTT.

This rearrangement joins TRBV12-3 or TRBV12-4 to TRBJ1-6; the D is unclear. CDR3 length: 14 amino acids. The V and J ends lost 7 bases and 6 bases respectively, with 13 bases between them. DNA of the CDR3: TGTGCCAGCACCGAAAACGGGCTTAATTCACCCCTCCACTTT. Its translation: CASTENGLNSPLHF.

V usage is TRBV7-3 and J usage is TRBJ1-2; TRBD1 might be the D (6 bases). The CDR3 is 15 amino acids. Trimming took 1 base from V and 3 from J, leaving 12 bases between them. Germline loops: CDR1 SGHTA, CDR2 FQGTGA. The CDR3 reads CASSLRGGADYGYTF. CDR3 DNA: TGTGCCAGCAGCTTAAGGGGGGGCGCTGACTATGGCTACACCTTC.

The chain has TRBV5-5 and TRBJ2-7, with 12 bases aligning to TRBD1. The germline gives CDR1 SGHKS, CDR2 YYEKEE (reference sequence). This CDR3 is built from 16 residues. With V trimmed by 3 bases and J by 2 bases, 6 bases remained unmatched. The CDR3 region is CASSWTGTGGTYEQYF. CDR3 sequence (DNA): TGTGCCAGCAGCTGGACCGGGACAGGGGGCACCTACGAGCAGTACTTC.

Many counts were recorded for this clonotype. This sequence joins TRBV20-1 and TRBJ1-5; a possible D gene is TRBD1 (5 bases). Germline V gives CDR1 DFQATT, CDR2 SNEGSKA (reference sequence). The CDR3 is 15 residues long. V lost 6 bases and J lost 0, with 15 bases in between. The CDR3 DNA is TGCAGTGCCATCCAGGGTCCTTATAGCAATCAGCCCCAGCATTTT. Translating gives CSAIQGPYSNQPQHF.

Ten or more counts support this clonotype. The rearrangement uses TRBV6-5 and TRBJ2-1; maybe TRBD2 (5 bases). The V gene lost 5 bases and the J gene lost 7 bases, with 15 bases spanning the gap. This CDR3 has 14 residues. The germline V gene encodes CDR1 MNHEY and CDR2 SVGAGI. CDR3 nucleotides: TGTGCCAGCAGTGCGGACTTGGGTCGGAATGAGCAGTTCTTC. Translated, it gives CASSADLGRNEQFF.

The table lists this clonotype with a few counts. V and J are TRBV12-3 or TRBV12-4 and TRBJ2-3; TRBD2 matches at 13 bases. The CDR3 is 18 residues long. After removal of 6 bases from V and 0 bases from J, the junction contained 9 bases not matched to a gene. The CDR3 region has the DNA TGTGCCAGCAGCCGCGGACTAGCGGGGGCGAGGAGCACAGATACGCAGTATTTT. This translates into CASSRGLAGARSTDTQYF.

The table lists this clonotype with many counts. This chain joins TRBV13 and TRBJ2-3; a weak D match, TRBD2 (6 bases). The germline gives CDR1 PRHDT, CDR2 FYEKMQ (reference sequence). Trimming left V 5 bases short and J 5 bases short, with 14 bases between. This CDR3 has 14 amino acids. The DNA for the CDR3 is TGTGCCAGCAGCCCCCGGGGGAGCTTAGATACGCAGTATTTT. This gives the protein CASSPRGSLDTQYF.

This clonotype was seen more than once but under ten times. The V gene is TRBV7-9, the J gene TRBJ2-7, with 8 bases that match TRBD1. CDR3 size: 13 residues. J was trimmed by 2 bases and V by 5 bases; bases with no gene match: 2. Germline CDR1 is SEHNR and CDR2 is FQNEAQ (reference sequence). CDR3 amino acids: CASSRTGPYEQYV. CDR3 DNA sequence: TGTGCCAGCAGCCGGACAGGGCCCTACGAGCAGTACGTC.

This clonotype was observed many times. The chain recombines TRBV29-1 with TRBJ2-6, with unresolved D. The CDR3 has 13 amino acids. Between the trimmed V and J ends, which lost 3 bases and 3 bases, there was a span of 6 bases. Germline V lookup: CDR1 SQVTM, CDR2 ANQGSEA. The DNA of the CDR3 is TGCAGCGTTGACATAGGTGGGGCCAACGTCCTGACTTTC. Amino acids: CSVDIGGANVLTF.